One T cell receptor (beta chain) is described in this entry. Its antigen is unknown. CDR3 length equals 15 residues. Germline V gene sequence: CDR1 MNHNS, CDR2 SASEGT. Trimming stripped 1 base from V and 0 bases from J, with 7 bases between. The sample originates from a study of shared clonotypes between healthy human individuals. Division of CD4+ cells produced a CD45RA+ naive subset and a CD45RA-negative memory subset. Authors' analysis steps: Junction-only sequences without quality scores were provided by ImmunoSEQ, so filtering was different. Sequencing was performed with immunoSEQ multiplex PCR; in TCRdb, only in-frame clones are kept and a portion is missing. V and J calls and clone size are copied from that table; D and trimming were computed from the DNA. The sample holds about 530,000 clones; approximately 95% are singletons and the top ten take roughly 0.06%. General study results and limits: Since donors were few, the genetic and exposure-history diversity represented was limited.

Sequencing input: naive CD4+ T cells sorted from blood. Described subset: CD45RA+ positively selected. The receptor's source is a woman in her thirties in good health. The chain has TRBV6-1 and TRBJ1-3; D ambiguous. CDR3 DNA sequence: TGTGCCAGCAGTGAAGAGGCCAACTCTGGAAACACCATATATTTT. This gives the protein CASSEEANSGNTIYF.